This T cell receptor beta chain was sequenced during a study of blood T cell repertoires in COVID-19. The authors' processing: Amplification of reference gene primers provided the estimated nucleated cell counts. The data were produced by immunoSEQ multiplex PCR, yet TCRdb's version contains in-frame clones alone and is incomplete. Clone size and V and J calls were adopted from that table, with D and trimming inferred from the DNA. The sample contains roughly 150,000 clones, 70% to 90% of which appear only once. The ends lost 4 bases at V and 7 bases at J; junction bases unmatched: 13. CDR3 size: 16 residues. Germline values: CDR1 MNHEY, CDR2 SVGAGI.

Specimen: peripheral blood. The chain has TRBV6-5 and TRBJ1-2; 9 bases align to TRBD1. This clonotype originated in a woman of 80 years or more with COVID-19, enrolled during active disease. The CDR3 nucleotides are TGTGCCAGCAGTTCATACATAGGACAGGGGATGACTGGCTACACCTTC. It encodes CASSSYIGQGMTGYTF.